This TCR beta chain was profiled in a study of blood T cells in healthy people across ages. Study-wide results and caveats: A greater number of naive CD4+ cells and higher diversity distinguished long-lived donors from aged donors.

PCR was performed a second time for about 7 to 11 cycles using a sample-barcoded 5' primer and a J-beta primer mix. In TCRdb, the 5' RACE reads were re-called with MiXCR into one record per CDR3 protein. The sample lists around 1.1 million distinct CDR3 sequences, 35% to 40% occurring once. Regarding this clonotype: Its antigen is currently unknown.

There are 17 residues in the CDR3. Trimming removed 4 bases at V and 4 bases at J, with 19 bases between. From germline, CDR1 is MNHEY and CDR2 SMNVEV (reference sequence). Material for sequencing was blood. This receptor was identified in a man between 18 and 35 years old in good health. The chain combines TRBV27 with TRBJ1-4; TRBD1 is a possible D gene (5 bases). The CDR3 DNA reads TGTGCCAGCAGTTCCCAGACCGGGGGAGGGTATAATGAAAAACTGTTTTTT. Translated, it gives CASSSQTGGGYNEKLFF.